Below are 8 T cell receptor beta chains sequenced from a single sample in a study of blood T cell repertoires in COVID-19. Sequencing used immunoSEQ multiplex PCR; TCRdb keeps in-frame clones, though not all of them. There are roughly 70,000 clones in the sample; 73% occur only once, and roughly a fifth lies in the top ten. The sequencing sample was made of peripheral blood. The receptors were gathered from a man in his 60s with acute or convalescent COVID-19.

The chain has TRBV7-2 and TRBJ2-5, with a weak D call TRBD2 (6 bases). Germline V gene data show CDR1 as SGHTA and CDR2 as FQGNSA. The V and J ends lost 3 bases and 3 bases respectively, with 17 bases between them. This CDR3 is 16 amino acids long. The CDR3 DNA follows: TGTGCCAGCAGCTTGAACCCGGGACTGCAAAAAGAGACCCAGTACTTC. Protein product: CASSLNPGLQKETQYF.

The chain recombines TRBV4-1 with TRBJ2-2; D unresolved. The CDR3 is 16 residues long. The germline V gene encodes CDR1 MGHRA and CDR2 YSYEKL. Trimming stripped 1 base from V and 0 bases from J, with 9 bases between. The CDR3 here is CASSQAPPANTGELFF. In nucleotides, the CDR3 is TGCGCCAGCAGCCAAGCCCCTCCGGCGAACACCGGGGAGCTGTTTTTT.

This chain links TRBV7-9 with TRBJ2-3; maybe TRBD2 (6 bases). The germline V and J ends were trimmed by 5 bases and 2 bases, with 14 bases remaining between them. Per germline, CDR1 SEHNR and CDR2 FQNEAQ (reference sequence). The CDR3 loop spans 15 amino acids. As DNA, the CDR3 is TGTGCCAGCAGCACTGCGGAGGGCCTCACAGATACGCAGTATTTT. Its protein product is CASSTAEGLTDTQYF. The full variable domain, with the rest looked up from reference TRBV7-9 and TRBJ2-3, is DTGVSQNPRHKITKRGQNVTFRCDPISEHNRLYWYRQTLGQGPEFLTYFQNEAQLEKSRLLSDRFSAERPKGSFSTLEIQRTEQGDSAMYLCASSTAEGLTDTQYFGPGTRLTVL.

The table lists this clone with a few counts. The chain is built from TRBV10-3 and TRBJ2-7; TRBD1 is a possible D gene (5 bases). Germline values: CDR1 ENHRY, CDR2 SYGVKD. Between the trimmed V and J ends, which lost 2 bases and 3 bases, there was a span of 11 bases. The CDR3 has 14 amino acids. The DNA of the CDR3 is TGTGCCATCAGTGAGGGGGCAGTGGACTACGAGCAGTACTTC. It codes for CAISEGAVDYEQYF.

The gene calls are TRBV4-1 and TRBJ2-1; no clear D. This CDR3 has 14 amino acids. Looked up from germline, CDR1 is MGHRA and CDR2 is YSYEKL. Deletions cut 0 bases from V and 6 bases from J, with 9 bases between. CDR3 DNA: TGCGCCAGCAGCCAAGATCCTCTAACCAATGAGCAGTTCTTC. This gives the protein CASSQDPLTNEQFF.

This clone was picked up a small number of times. The V gene is TRBV5-6, the J gene TRBJ2-7, with D unclear. The length of the CDR3 is 14 residues. Germline CDR1 and CDR2: SGHDT and YYEEEE. The V end was cut by 0 bases, the J end by 2 bases, with 9 bases between. The CDR3 DNA follows: TGTGCCAGCAGCTTGGTGTCTGGGCCCTACGAGCAGTACTTC. This sequence encodes CASSLVSGPYEQYF.

The rearrangement joins TRBV7-2 to TRBJ1-1; D remains ambiguous. V was cut by 2 bases and J by 0 bases, with 4 bases left in between. Germline-derived CDR1 and CDR2 are SGHTA and FQGNSA. This CDR3 region has 13 residues. CDR3 sequence reads: CASSLPVNTEAFF. The CDR3 DNA follows: TGTGCCAGCAGCTTACCGGTGAACACTGAAGCTTTCTTT.

The J gene is TRBJ2-3, the V gene TRBV4-2; weak D call: TRBD2 (6 bases). This CDR3 contains 13 residues. Germline CDR1 LGHNA, CDR2 YNFKEQ. Trimming pared 1 base from V and 9 bases from J, leaving 11 bases between. The CDR3 spells CASSQGGTSTQYF. CDR3 bases: TGTGCCAGCAGCCAAGGGGGGACTTCGACGCAGTATTTT.